This T cell receptor beta chain comes out of a study of cytomegalovirus exposure and HLA in healthy donors. Notes on the study in general: High sensitivity and specificity were reportedly achieved when the classifier diagnosed cytomegalovirus status. For TCR beta chains, V- and J-gene trimming was later linked to a missense DCLRE1C variant. The authors later found most CMV-associated TCR beta chains appeared HLA-restricted. Certain indistinguishable V segments, among them TRBV6-2 and TRBV6-3, were excluded.

The germline V gene encodes CDR1 MDHEN and CDR2 SYDVKM. There are 12 residues in the CDR3. Between the trimmed V and J ends, which lost 2 bases and 7 bases, there was a span of 8 bases. As concerns this clone: Its antigen is unidentified.

Primers: 60 Vbeta forward and 13 Jbeta reverse. Assay: immunoSEQ multiplex PCR; the TCRdb copy retains only in-frame clones and omits some. The table includes about 270,000 clones, 75% to 90% detected once. The sample was PBMCs. The chain uses TRBV28 and TRBJ1-1; D not resolved. This receptor was taken from a man aged 35-49 years in good health and CMV-seropositive. CDR3 sequence: CASSLQEVEAFF. The CDR3 nucleotides are TGTGCCAGCAGTTTACAGGAGGTTGAAGCTTTCTTT.